These T cell receptor beta chains were read from a single sample in a study of vaccination and CD4 T cells after COVID-19. These receptors have no known antigen. TCRdb reprocessed the PCR reads with MiXCR, giving one entry per CDR3 protein. The repertoire holds about 25,000 distinct CDR3 sequences, with 30% as singletons. The sequences come from CD4+ T cells from blood, cultured in vitro, collected about 7 months after SARS-CoV-2 vaccination. The receptors come from a human donor who had recovered from COVID-19. The CDR3 runs from the conserved cysteine through the conserved F or W. The order of the fields is clone size, J gene, D gene, V gene, CDR3 DNA, CDR3 protein. D genes are given only for firm matches. The size of a clone is reported for some rows only, either as once, few or many, or as a class for expanded clones.

clone_size: few
j_call: TRBJ2-4
d_call: TRBD2
v_call: TRBV20-1
cdr3_nt: TGCAGTGCTTCCGGGGAGGGCCTGGACATTCAGTACTTC
cdr3_aa: CSASGEGLDIQYF

clone_size: few
j_call: TRBJ2-7
d_call: .
v_call: TRBV25-1
cdr3_nt: TGTGCCAGCAGTGAACCCATCCCCTGTGGGCTGGACCTCTCCTACGAGCAGTACTTC
cdr3_aa: CASSEPIPCGLDLSYEQYF

clone_size: .
j_call: TRBJ2-3
d_call: TRBD1
v_call: TRBV7-2
cdr3_nt: TGTGCCAGCAGCTCGACAGGGGGCGTTGGAGATACGCAGTATTTT
cdr3_aa: CASSSTGGVGDTQYF

clone_size: .
j_call: TRBJ1-2
d_call: .
v_call: TRBV28
cdr3_nt: TGTGCCAGCAGTTTACCTGGGGCCCTAGTTGACTATGGCTACACCTTC
cdr3_aa: CASSLPGALVDYGYTF

clone_size: few
j_call: TRBJ1-2
d_call: .
v_call: TRBV27
cdr3_nt: TGTGCCAGCAGTTCGGGACGAGGCGGGGGCTACACCTTC
cdr3_aa: CASSSGRGGGYTF

clone_size: .
j_call: TRBJ2-7
d_call: .
v_call: TRBV27
cdr3_nt: TGTGCCAGCAGTTCCTACTACGAGCAGTACTTC
cdr3_aa: CASSSYYEQYF

clone_size: .
j_call: TRBJ2-1
d_call: .
v_call: TRBV7-9
cdr3_nt: TGTGCCAGCACCCCTGACAGTAACAATGAGCAGTTCTTC
cdr3_aa: CASTPDSNNEQFF

clone_size: few
j_call: TRBJ2-7
d_call: .
v_call: TRBV7-2
cdr3_nt: TGTGCCAGCAGCGTTAGCGGACCTTCCTACGAGCAGTACTTC
cdr3_aa: CASSVSGPSYEQYF

clone_size: .
j_call: TRBJ2-7
d_call: .
v_call: TRBV10-1
cdr3_nt: TGCGCCAGCAGTGAAAACAGAGCGAGCGAGCAGTACTTC
cdr3_aa: CASSENRASEQYF

clone_size: .
j_call: TRBJ2-1
d_call: TRBD2
v_call: TRBV24-1
cdr3_nt: TGTGCCACCAGGGCCGGGACTAGCGGGGCCCGAAGCTCCTACAATGAGCAGTTCTTC
cdr3_aa: CATRAGTSGARSSYNEQFF

clone_size: few
j_call: TRBJ1-1
d_call: TRBD1
v_call: TRBV19
cdr3_nt: TGTGCCAGTAGGACCCGACAGGGGGAGATTGAAGCTTTCTTT
cdr3_aa: CASRTRQGEIEAFF

clone_size: .
j_call: TRBJ2-5
d_call: .
v_call: TRBV7-2
cdr3_nt: TGTGCCAGCAGCTTTCTGGACAACCAAGAGACCCAGTACTTC
cdr3_aa: CASSFLDNQETQYF

clone_size: .
j_call: TRBJ2-5
d_call: TRBD2
v_call: TRBV7-3
cdr3_nt: TGTGCCAGCAGCCCGGGACTAGCGGACCAAGAGACCCAGTACTTC
cdr3_aa: CASSPGLADQETQYF

clone_size: .
j_call: TRBJ2-3
d_call: TRBD1
v_call: TRBV19
cdr3_nt: TGTGCCAGTAGGAACCCCTTAAGACAGGGAAGCACAGATACGCAGTATTTT
cdr3_aa: CASRNPLRQGSTDTQYF

clone_size: .
j_call: TRBJ1-5
d_call: .
v_call: TRBV19
cdr3_nt: TGTGCCAGTAGCATTCAGGGATCCTCGTGGCCCCAGCATTTT
cdr3_aa: CASSIQGSSWPQHF

clone_size: few
j_call: TRBJ2-7
d_call: TRBD2
v_call: TRBV5-4
cdr3_nt: TGTGCCAGCAGCTTGAAGAGACTAGCGGGAGTCAACGAGCAGTACTTC
cdr3_aa: CASSLKRLAGVNEQYF

clone_size: few
j_call: TRBJ2-1
d_call: .
v_call: TRBV20-1
cdr3_nt: TGCAGTGCTGAAGGACTTGTTGGCAATGAGCAGTTCTTC
cdr3_aa: CSAEGLVGNEQFF

clone_size: few
j_call: TRBJ2-3
d_call: TRBD2
v_call: TRBV27
cdr3_nt: TGTGCCAGCAGTCCCCTAGGGGAGGGTGGATCAGGCGATACGCAGTATTTT
cdr3_aa: CASSPLGEGGSGDTQYF

clone_size: .
j_call: TRBJ2-5
d_call: .
v_call: TRBV6-1
cdr3_nt: TGTGCCAGCAGGTTGATGGTGGGGCAGGGCGGGGAGACCCAGTACTTC
cdr3_aa: CASRLMVGQGGETQYF

clone_size: few
j_call: TRBJ2-1
d_call: TRBD2
v_call: TRBV20-1
cdr3_nt: TGCAGTGCTAGCGGGACTAGCGGTTACAATGAGCAGTTCTTC
cdr3_aa: CSASGTSGYNEQFF

clone_size: .
j_call: TRBJ2-1
d_call: .
v_call: TRBV6-1
cdr3_nt: TGTGCCAGCAGGGGTGGAATAGGCTACAATGAGCAGTTCTTC
cdr3_aa: CASRGGIGYNEQFF

clone_size: .
j_call: TRBJ1-3
d_call: TRBD1
v_call: TRBV5-5
cdr3_nt: TGTGCCAGCAGCGTGACAGGGGGAAACACCATATATTTT
cdr3_aa: CASSVTGGNTIYF

clone_size: few
j_call: TRBJ2-1
d_call: .
v_call: TRBV2
cdr3_nt: TGTGCCAGCAGTGAAGGCCAGGTTTACAATGAGCAGTTCTTC
cdr3_aa: CASSEGQVYNEQFF

clone_size: .
j_call: TRBJ1-6
d_call: .
v_call: TRBV6-5
cdr3_nt: TGTGCCAGCAGTTACTCCGGGGGGGGTTCACCCCTCCACTTT
cdr3_aa: CASSYSGGGSPLHF

clone_size: .
j_call: TRBJ2-7
d_call: .
v_call: TRBV20-1
cdr3_nt: TGCAGTGCTAGGATTCTGGTAGGGGGCTCCTACGAGCAGTACTTC
cdr3_aa: CSARILVGGSYEQYF

clone_size: few
j_call: TRBJ2-3
d_call: .
v_call: TRBV7-2
cdr3_nt: TGTGCCAGCAGCAGGAGCGGCCTTAGCACAGATACGCAGTATTTT
cdr3_aa: CASSRSGLSTDTQYF

clone_size: few
j_call: TRBJ1-6
d_call: TRBD1
v_call: TRBV28
cdr3_nt: TGTGCCAGCAGTCGGGACAGGACGTGGGATAATTCACCCCTCCACTTT
cdr3_aa: CASSRDRTWDNSPLHF

clone_size: .
j_call: TRBJ2-1
d_call: .
v_call: TRBV20-1
cdr3_nt: TGCAGTGCTAGCTTTTGGGGGCAAGACTACAATGAGCAGTTCTTC
cdr3_aa: CSASFWGQDYNEQFF

clone_size: .
j_call: TRBJ1-1
d_call: .
v_call: TRBV29-1
cdr3_nt: TGCAGCGTTGAAGGGCATTTCGACACTGAAGCTTTCTTT
cdr3_aa: CSVEGHFDTEAFF

clone_size: .
j_call: TRBJ2-6
d_call: .
v_call: TRBV15
cdr3_nt: TGTGCCACCAGCAGAGAGGGACACTCTGGGGCCAACGTCCTGACTTTC
cdr3_aa: CATSREGHSGANVLTF

clone_size: few
j_call: TRBJ2-7
d_call: .
v_call: TRBV28
cdr3_nt: TGTGCCAGCAGTTTAATCGGCGGCTACTCGGGCTACGAGCAGTACTTC
cdr3_aa: CASSLIGGYSGYEQYF

clone_size: few
j_call: TRBJ2-6
d_call: .
v_call: TRBV2
cdr3_nt: TGTGCCAGCATGAGACCCTCTGGGGCCAACGTCCTGACTTTC
cdr3_aa: CASMRPSGANVLTF

clone_size: few
j_call: TRBJ2-1
d_call: TRBD1
v_call: TRBV20-1
cdr3_nt: TGCAGTGCTAGTGTAAGGGACAGTTACAATGAGCAGTTCTTC
cdr3_aa: CSASVRDSYNEQFF

clone_size: .
j_call: TRBJ1-1
d_call: .
v_call: TRBV29-1
cdr3_nt: TGCAGCTCTTCAGGGGTGACTGAAGCTTTCTTT
cdr3_aa: CSSSGVTEAFF

clone_size: few
j_call: TRBJ2-5
d_call: .
v_call: TRBV27
cdr3_nt: TGTGCCAGCAGTCCACTTTATAATACTCAAGAGACCCAGTACTTC
cdr3_aa: CASSPLYNTQETQYF

clone_size: .
j_call: TRBJ2-7
d_call: .
v_call: TRBV6-1
cdr3_nt: TGTGCCAGCAGCCTTCGGGAAGCGACCTACGAGCAGTACTTC
cdr3_aa: CASSLREATYEQYF

clone_size: .
j_call: TRBJ2-7
d_call: .
v_call: TRBV11-1
cdr3_nt: TGTGCCAGCAGCTTAGGGCTCCTCCCATCGGACGAGCAGTACTTC
cdr3_aa: CASSLGLLPSDEQYF

clone_size: .
j_call: TRBJ2-1
d_call: .
v_call: TRBV20-1
cdr3_nt: TGCAGTGCTAGAGATGGCGTCGGGGCCAATGAGCAGTTCTTC
cdr3_aa: CSARDGVGANEQFF

clone_size: few
j_call: TRBJ2-3
d_call: .
v_call: TRBV6-1
cdr3_nt: TGTGCCAGCAGCCAATCAGCTGCCCCAACGAGCACAGATACGCAGTATTTT
cdr3_aa: CASSQSAAPTSTDTQYF